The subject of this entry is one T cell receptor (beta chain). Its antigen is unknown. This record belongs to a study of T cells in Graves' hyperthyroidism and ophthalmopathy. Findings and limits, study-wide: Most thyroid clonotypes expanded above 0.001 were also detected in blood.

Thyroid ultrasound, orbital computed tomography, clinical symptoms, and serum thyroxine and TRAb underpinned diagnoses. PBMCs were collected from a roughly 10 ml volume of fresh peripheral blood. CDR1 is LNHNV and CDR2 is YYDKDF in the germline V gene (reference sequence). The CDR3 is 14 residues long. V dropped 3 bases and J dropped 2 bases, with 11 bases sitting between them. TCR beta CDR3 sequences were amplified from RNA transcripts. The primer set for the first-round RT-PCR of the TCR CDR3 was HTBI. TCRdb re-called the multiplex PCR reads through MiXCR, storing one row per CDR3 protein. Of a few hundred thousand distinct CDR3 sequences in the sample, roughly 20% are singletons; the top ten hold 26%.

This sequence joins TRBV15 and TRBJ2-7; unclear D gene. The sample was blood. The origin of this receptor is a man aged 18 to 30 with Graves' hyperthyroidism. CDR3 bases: TGTGCCACCAGCAGCGGGCTAATGACCTACGAGCAGTACTTC. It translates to CATSSGLMTYEQYF. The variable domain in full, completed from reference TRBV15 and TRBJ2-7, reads DAMVIQNPRYQVTQFGKPVTLSCSQTLNHNVMYWYQQKSSQAPKLLFHYYDKDFNNEADTPDNFQSRRPNTSFCFLDIRSPGLGDTAMYLCATSSGLMTYEQYFGPGTRLTVT.